The clone carrying this TCR beta chain was recorded a few times. Antigen unknown. This specimen comes from a study of cytotoxic CD8 clonotypes in ibrutinib-treated CLL. As for the study in general: Patient counts were about 12 relapsed/refractory, 15 treatment-naive and around 18 IGHV unmutated. Regarding the study as a whole: At progression, clonality fell back toward baseline after rising at ibrutinib response. Circulating CD8+ T-cell counts were tracked by baseline clonality, which exceeded that of age-matched healthy donors.

CDR3 size: 14 residues. Germline V gene lookup returns CDR1 MNHEY and CDR2 SVGAGI. Trimming stripped 0 bases from V and 1 base from J, with 7 bases between. Clones were sequenced by immunoSEQ multiplex PCR, and TCRdb holds only the in-frame ones, with some missing. The sample holds 30,000 to 40,000 clones, roughly three quarters seen once. The TCR comes from a human donor with chronic lymphocytic leukemia. The sample here was PBMCs, taken before ibrutinib treatment. This sequence joins TRBV6-5 and TRBJ2-7, with D perhaps being TRBD1 or TRBD2 (5 bases each). In nucleotides, the CDR3 is TGTGCCAGCAGTTACTCGAGGGGTTCCTACGAGCAGTACTTC. Translating gives CASSYSRGSYEQYF.